Listed below are T cell receptor beta chains from one sample, sequenced in a study of shared clonotypes between healthy human individuals. TCRdb's copy holds only in-frame clones and misses some; the assay was immunoSEQ multiplex PCR. The sample has roughly 1,000,000 clones, 78% seen once. The material sequenced was memory CD4+ T cells from PBMCs. These receptors came from a man younger than 35 in good health. Some clones in this sample may be carry-over from other donors' samples. The CDR3 runs from the conserved cysteine through the conserved F or W. A D gene is named only where the DNA matches it firmly. The size entry is marked missing in some rows and otherwise reads once, few, many or a size class.

J,V,D,size,DNA,CDR3
TRBJ1-2,TRBV29-1,-,once,TGCAGCGTGACACCGGGACAAGCCTATGGCTACACCTTC,CSVTPGQAYGYTF
TRBJ2-5,TRBV6-1,-,once,TGTGCCAGCAGTGAAGTCATGAAAGAGACCCAGTACTTC,CASSEVMKETQYF
TRBJ2-1,TRBV4-1,-,-,TGCGCCAGCAGCCAAGGTGGAGCAGCCAACTCCTACAATGAGCAGTTCTTC,CASSQGGAANSYNEQFF
TRBJ1-2,TRBV5-4,-,-,TGTGCCAGCAGCTTGGCTATCGAGGGGAACTATGGCTACACCTTC,CASSLAIEGNYGYTF
TRBJ2-4,TRBV7-9,-,once,TGTGCCAGCAGCTGGGACCTAAACATTCAGTACTTC,CASSWDLNIQYF
TRBJ2-3,TRBV28,-,once,TGTGCCAGCAGTCCCAGGGCCCACGGCACAGATACGCAGTATTTT,CASSPRAHGTDTQYF
TRBJ2-1,TRBV10-2,TRBD2,-,TGCGCCAGCAGTGAGTCGAGTTTGGGACTAGCCTACAATGAGCAGTTCTTC,CASSESSLGLAYNEQFF
TRBJ2-3,TRBV18,TRBD1,-,TGTGCCAGCTCACCACGACAGGGCCCCACAGATACGCAGTATTTT,CASSPRQGPTDTQYF
TRBJ2-3,TRBV9,-,-,TGTGCCAGCAGCGCCAACCTGCCGGGGGATACGCAGTATTTT,CASSANLPGDTQYF
TRBJ2-5,TRBV4-1,-,once,TGCGCCAGCAGCCAAGGGGGGGCAGCGGGCCAAGAGACCCAGTACTTC,CASSQGGAAGQETQYF